The present entry profiles one TCR beta chain with its context. This entry belongs to a study of shared clonotypes between healthy human individuals. Looking at the study overall: Each donor's CD4 naive and CD4 memory cells filled three plates apiece, CD8 naive two, and CD8 memory one.

V gave up 5 bases and J gave up 3 bases, with 13 bases separating them. Per germline, CDR1 SEHNR and CDR2 FQNEAQ (reference sequence). The CDR3 extends over 15 amino acids. Method: immunoSEQ multiplex PCR; TCRdb's copy keeps in-frame clones and lacks some. The repertoire holds some 2,000,000 clones, with roughly 96% as singletons. The receptor was isolated from a man between 18 and 29 years old in good health. The sequenced sample was naive CD4+ T cells sorted from blood. Subset described: CD45RA+ positively selected. This chain joins TRBV7-9 and TRBJ2-2; D ambiguous. This chain's CDR3 is CASSQDRPYTGELFF. CDR3 coding DNA: TGTGCCAGCAGCCAGGATAGACCCTACACCGGGGAGCTGTTTTTT.